This T cell receptor (beta chain) was sequenced during a study of cytomegalovirus exposure and HLA in healthy donors. Study-wide context: From donors who were HLA-typed, an early data release held around 85 million unique TCRs. Whole-study results and caveats: Confirmation was obtained in vitro that three CMV-associated chains are specific for CMV antigens. When analyzed later, the rates of TCR association showed variation by HLA locus, with DRB1 the most and HLA-C the fewest. There were reportedly fewer N-insertions in an Asian-associated ancestry cluster than the roughly 670-donor mean, in a later analysis.

This CDR3 is built from 18 residues. Germline CDR1 reads LGHNT; CDR2 reads FRNRAP. V was pared by 2 bases and J by 4 bases, with 21 bases between. About this clone itself: The antigen is not known.

PCR involved 60 Vbeta and 13 Jbeta primers. Clones were read by immunoSEQ multiplex PCR, and TCRdb kept only the in-frame ones, dropping some. The sample table sets out approximately 210,000 clones. The chain is built from TRBV12-5 and TRBJ2-1; D might be TRBD1 (7 bases). The receptor was derived from a woman in her twenties or thirties in good health and CMV-seropositive. Sequencing was carried out using PBMCs. CDR3 nucleotides: TGTGCTAGTGGTTTGATTGGTTGGGGGGACAGAGCTTACAATGAGCAGTTCTTC. This sequence encodes CASGLIGWGDRAYNEQFF. Full variable domain (missing parts from reference TRBV12-5 and TRBJ2-1): DARVTQTPRHKVTEMGQEVTMRCQPILGHNTVFWYRQTMMQGLELLAYFRNRAPLDDSGMPKDRFSAEMPDATLATLKIQPSEPRDSAVYFCASGLIGWGDRAYNEQFFGPGTRLTVL.